The next 18 T cell receptor beta chains were all read from a single sample in a study of spatial heterogeneity in lung cancer. TCRdb reanalysed the 5' RACE reads using MiXCR and keeps one entry per CDR3 protein. The sample yields fewer than 16,000 distinct CDR3 sequences, 3.6% seen once. Sample time point: sample taken at primary tumor resection. The specimen was normal lung tissue next to the tumor, collected at surgery. The source of these receptors is a male donor with early-stage non-small cell lung cancer.

Relative to its sample, this clonotype is medium-sized (0.01 to 0.1%). Found in a library prepared for alpha chains, this beta chain is an off-target read, and its abundance has little meaning. The chain recombines TRBV6-2 or TRBV6-3 with TRBJ1-5; maybe TRBD1 (5 bases). The germline V gene encodes CDR1 MNHEY and CDR2 SVGEGT. Trimming pared 5 bases from V and 0 bases from J, leaving 8 bases between. This CDR3 is 14 amino acids long. As DNA, the CDR3 is TGTGCCAGCAGTGAACAGGTTAGCAATCAGCCCCAGCATTTT. It translates to CASSEQVSNQPQHF.

In this sample, this clonotype turned up many times. The library was designed around alpha chains, so this beta chain is a stray read whose abundance carries little weight. The rearrangement links TRBV6-2 or TRBV6-3 to TRBJ2-2; no clear D. This CDR3 is built from 13 residues. CDR1 is MNHEY and CDR2 is SVGEGT in the germline V gene. CDR3 nucleotides: TGTGTAACAACTCGTTCTTCTACCGGGGAGCTGTTTTTT. This codes for CVTTRSSTGELFF.

Ten or more counts support this clonotype. This beta chain is a stray read from a library made for alpha chains; its abundance is not meaningful. This rearrangement joins TRBV7-2 to TRBJ2-5; 14 bases are a match to TRBD2. The CDR3 is made up of 15 amino acids. In germline, CDR1 is SGHTA, CDR2 FQGNSA. J gave up 5 bases and V 5 bases, and 4 bases lay outside the gene matches. Written as DNA, the CDR3 is TGTGCCAGCAGCCCTCGGACTAGCGGGGGGGAGACCCAGTACTTC. It encodes CASSPRTSGGETQYF.

At least ten counts were recorded for this clonotype. Being off target in a library aimed at alpha chains, this beta chain has a size of little meaning. The chain joins TRBV3-1 to TRBJ2-1; 9 bases align to TRBD2. The V and J ends lost 0 bases and 7 bases, in that order; junction bases with no gene match: 4. The CDR3 sequence is 15 residues long. CDR1 is LGHDT and CDR2 is YNNKEL in the germline V gene (reference sequence). DNA for the CDR3: TGTGCCAGCAGCCAAGATGCTAGCGGGACGAATGAGCAGTTCTTC. This translates into CASSQDASGTNEQFF.

Ten or more counts support this clonotype. This beta chain slipped into a library made for alpha chains as a stray read, so its size is not meaningful. The gene calls are TRBV5-6 and TRBJ2-2; D is perhaps TRBD1 (6 bases). Germline-derived CDR1 and CDR2 are SGHDT and YYEEEE. V was shortened by 6 bases and J by 4 bases, with 19 bases between the two germline ends. The CDR3 has 16 amino acids. CDR3 nucleotide sequence: TGTGCCAGCACCACCCATTTAGGACAGCTCACCGGGGAGCTGTTTTTT. The encoded protein is CASTTHLGQLTGELFF. Together with reference TRBV5-6 and TRBJ2-2, the CDR3 gives the full variable domain: DAGVTQSPTHLIKTRGQQVTLRCSPKSGHDTVSWYQQALGQGPQFIFQYYEEEERQRGNFPDRFSGHQFPNYSSELNVNALLLGDSALYLCASTTHLGQLTGELFFGEGSRLTVL.

Many counts were recorded for this clonotype. This beta chain is an off-target read within a library intended for alpha chains, so its frequency means little. The V call is TRBV7-2, the J call TRBJ2-3, with D hard to call. The CDR3 is 14 residues long. Trimming took 1 base from V and 4 from J, leaving 9 bases between them. CDR1 and CDR2 from the germline V gene are SGHTA and FQGNSA. This CDR3 reads CASSLDRSPDTQYF. CDR3 DNA sequence: TGTGCCAGCAGCTTAGACCGTTCCCCAGATACGCAGTATTTT.

The table lists this clonotype with many counts. Found in a library prepared for alpha chains, this beta chain is an off-target read, and its abundance has little meaning. CDR3: CASSYSSGSGLPATEAFF. Here the CDR3 DNA reads TGTGCCAGCAGTTACTCATCAGGTTCTGGCCTCCCAGCCACTGAAGCTTTCTTT. This chain uses TRBV6-5 with TRBJ1-1; D not certain. This CDR3 spans 18 amino acids. V lost 0 bases and J lost 4, with 21 bases in between. CDR1 and CDR2 from the germline V gene are MNHEY and SVGAGI.

Many counts were recorded for this clonotype. This beta chain slipped into a library made for alpha chains as a stray read, so its size is not meaningful. The chain employs TRBV20-1 and TRBJ1-5; possible D gene TRBD1, 5 bases. The germline CDR1 and CDR2 sequences are DFQATT and SNEGSKA (reference sequence). There are 13 residues in the CDR3. V was trimmed by 1 base and J by 5 bases, leaving 9 bases between them. This chain's CDR3 is CSARGTGDQPQHF. The CDR3 DNA is TGCAGTGCTAGAGGAACAGGAGATCAGCCCCAGCATTTT.

This clonotype was picked up many times. The library was built for alpha chains, so this beta chain is an off-target read and its size means little. V is TRBV7-9 and J is TRBJ2-3; 8 nucleotides match TRBD1. The CDR3 spans 12 residues. From germline, CDR1 is SEHNR and CDR2 FQNEAQ (reference sequence). The V gene end was trimmed by 4 bases and the J gene end by 9 bases; junction bases not matched to a gene: 3. CDR3 in DNA: TGTGCCAGCAGCTACGGACAGGGAACGCAGTATTTT. Translation: CASSYGQGTQYF.

This clonotype was picked up many times. The library was designed around alpha chains, so this beta chain is a stray read whose abundance carries little weight. This chain connects TRBV11-1 to TRBJ2-2, with D perhaps matching TRBD1 or TRBD2 (5 bases each). Germline-derived CDR1 and CDR2 are SGHAT and FQDESV (reference sequence). Trimming shortened V by 1 base and J by 6 bases, and 9 bases separated the two germline ends. The CDR3 has 14 amino acids. The CDR3 here is CASSLGGVPGELFF. For the CDR3, the DNA is TGTGCCAGCAGCTTAGGAGGGGTTCCCGGGGAGCTGTTTTTT.

In this sample, this clonotype turned up many times. This beta chain is an off-target read within a library intended for alpha chains, so its frequency means little. The rearrangement uses TRBV12-3 or TRBV12-4 and TRBJ1-1; D ambiguous. The germline V and J ends were trimmed by 6 bases and 1 base, with 6 bases remaining between them. CDR3 length equals 12 residues. CDR3 nucleotides: TGTGCCAGCAGGGTAAGGAACACTGAAGCTTTCTTT. Its protein product is CASRVRNTEAFF.

This clonotype was recorded many times. As an off-target read in a library built for alpha chains, this beta chain has a frequency of little significance. V and J are TRBV29-1 and TRBJ1-1; D unclear. CDR1 and CDR2 from the germline V gene are SQVTM and ANQGSEA. Trimming stripped 5 bases from V and 2 bases from J, with 9 bases between. The CDR3 length is 12 residues. This CDR3 reads CSVRLANTEAFF. As DNA, the CDR3 is TGCAGCGTTCGACTCGCAAACACTGAAGCTTTCTTT.

This clonotype was seen ten or more times. Being off target in a library aimed at alpha chains, this beta chain has a size of little meaning. The V gene is TRBV2, the J gene TRBJ2-7, with D possibly being TRBD1 or TRBD2 (5 bases each). The CDR3 contains 12 residues. V dropped 9 bases and J dropped 2 bases, with 11 bases sitting between them. Germline-derived CDR1 and CDR2 are SNHLY and FYNNEI. The CDR3 sequence is CASGGYPYEQYF. In nucleotides, the CDR3 is TGTGCCAGTGGGGGATACCCCTACGAGCAGTACTTC.

In this sample, this clonotype turned up many times. Because this beta chain is a stray read in a library intended to capture alpha chains, its abundance should not be given much weight. This chain connects TRBV7-2 to TRBJ1-2, with a tentative D call TRBD1 (6 bases). In germline, CDR1 is SGHTA, CDR2 FQGNSA. V was cut by 1 base and J by 8 bases, with 11 bases left in between. The CDR3 sequence is 13 residues long. The CDR3 is CASSLDRERGYTF. The CDR3 DNA follows: TGTGCCAGCAGCTTAGACAGGGAGAGGGGCTACACCTTC.

This clonotype was recorded at least ten times. Found in a library prepared for alpha chains, this beta chain is an off-target read, and its abundance has little meaning. This rearrangement joins TRBV10-3 to TRBJ1-6; a possible D gene is TRBD1 (5 bases). There are 14 residues in the CDR3. The germline V and J ends were trimmed by 2 bases and 10 bases, with 12 bases remaining between them. Germline V gene sequence: CDR1 ENHRY, CDR2 SYGVKD. In DNA form, the CDR3 reads TGTGCCATCAGTGAGGGTGGTAGGGGATCACCCCTCCACTTT. Its protein product is CAISEGGRGSPLHF.

This clonotype was seen many times. This beta chain represents an off-target read in a library built for alpha chains; its size is of limited meaning. The gene calls are TRBV5-6 and TRBJ1-1; the D is unclear. The CDR3 has 13 residues. The V end was cut by 4 bases, the J end by 7 bases, with 14 bases between. Germline CDR1 is SGHDT and CDR2 is YYEEEE. CDR3 protein: CASSRQALLEAFF. For the CDR3, the DNA is TGTGCCAGCAGCCGACAAGCCCTACTTGAAGCTTTCTTT.

This clonotype has a count of ten or more. The library was prepared for alpha chains; this beta chain is a stray read, so its frequency means little. The V gene is TRBV6-1, the J gene TRBJ1-2, with no clear D. Germline V lookup: CDR1 MNHNS, CDR2 SASEGT. There are 12 residues in the CDR3. V was trimmed by 5 bases and J by 0 bases, leaving 4 bases between them. The CDR3 reads CASSRANYGYTF. The CDR3 coding sequence is TGTGCCAGCAGTCGTGCTAACTATGGCTACACCTTC.

This clonotype has a count of ten or more. The size of this beta chain means little, since it is a stray read in a library made for alpha chains. The chain combines TRBV6-6 with TRBJ1-5; tentative D call: TRBD1 (5 bases). V was pared by 8 bases and J by 0 bases, with 8 bases between. Per germline, CDR1 MNHNY and CDR2 SVGAGI (reference sequence). This CDR3 is 13 amino acids long. The chain's CDR3 is CASGGVSNQPQHF. CDR3 sequence (DNA): TGTGCCAGCGGAGGGGTTAGCAATCAGCCCCAGCATTTT.